The 28 T cell receptor beta chains in this list originate from one sample, sequenced in a study of tumor and adjacent non-tumor tissue in lung cancer. A modified ARM-PCR protocol with three rounds of nested PCR amplified TCRbeta. TCRdb re-derived calls from the multiplex PCR reads in MiXCR, one entry per CDR3 protein. This table has 50,000 to 60,000 distinct CDR3 sequences, roughly 69% appearing once. RNA was extracted from bulk tissue without any cell sorting. Distant lung tissue was collected more than 3 cm away from the tumor edge. The sample was distant non-tumor lung tissue. The receptor set was obtained from a woman between 55 and 75 years old with non-small cell lung cancer.

As for this clonotype: A junction boundary mismatches the germline segment, possibly from a read error. The V call is TRBV4-3, the J call TRBJ2-3; D possibly corresponds to TRBD1 (6 bases). This CDR3 is built from 15 residues. In germline, CDR1 is LGHNA, CDR2 YSLEER. The CDR3 bases are TGCGCCAGCAGCCAAGAAGGGGGAAGCACAGATACGCAGTATTTC. The encoded protein is CASSQEGGSTDTQYF.

Regarding this clonotype: A much bigger clone sits one base away, suggesting this may be a read error. Here the CDR3 omits its conserved ending phenylalanine or tryptophan, so a read error is the likely source. This chain uses TRBV28 with TRBJ1-6; D may be TRBD1 (6 bases). This CDR3 is built from 15 residues. V lost 5 bases and J lost 10, with 18 bases in between. The germline V gene encodes CDR1 MDHEN and CDR2 SYDVKM. The CDR3 reads CASSGAGGRGSPLHS. CDR3 coding DNA: TGTGCCAGCAGTGGGGCCGGGGGGCGAGGATCACCCCTCCACTCT.

In nucleotides, the CDR3 is TGCAGTGTGGAATTTCAGGGGGCCTTTTTCGATTTCAATGAGCAGTTCTTC. It codes for CSVEFQGAFFDFNEQFF. The chain employs TRBV29-1 and TRBJ2-1; 8 bases are a match to TRBD1. There are 17 residues in the CDR3. Germline loops: CDR1 SQVTM, CDR2 ANQGSEA.

As for this clonotype: At one end, the junction sequence differs from germline, possibly due to a read error. This chain uses TRBV7-8 with TRBJ1-5; D is undetermined. Germline values: CDR1 SGHVS, CDR2 FQNEAQ. CDR3 length: 13 amino acids. CDR3 sequence reads: CASSEHGDQPQHF. In DNA, the CDR3 is TGTGCTAGCAGCGAACATGGGGATCAGCCCCAGCATTTT. Looking up the rest from reference TRBV7-8 and TRBJ1-5 gives the full variable domain: GAGVSQSPRYKVAKRGQDVALRCDPISGHVSLFWYQQALGQGPEFLTYFQNEAQLDKSGLPSDRFFAERPEGSVSTLKIQRTQQEDSAVYLCASSEHGDQPQHFGDGTRLSIL.

Points on this clonotype: The germline gene is not matched at one end of the junction; a read error may be the cause. The CDR3 reads CASSRTGHTEALF. The DNA of the CDR3 is TGTGCCAGCAGCCGTACAGGGCACACTGAAGCTTTATTT. The chain joins TRBV6-5 to TRBJ1-1; perhaps TRBD1 as D (6 bases). The V gene's germline CDR1 is MNHEY and CDR2 SVGAGI. The CDR3 loop spans 13 amino acids.

Remarks on this clonotype: Without the conserved terminal phenylalanine or tryptophan, this CDR3 likely stems from a read error. The DNA is left out, because the CDR3 cannot be placed on it with certainty; the CDR3 is given as TCRdb lists it. The V and J genes are TRBV28 and TRBJ1-1. Germline CDR1 MDHEN, CDR2 SYDVKM. From its first to its last residue, the CDR3 has 15 amino acids. This CDR3 reads CASSLLPHTYAETFS.

A note on this clonotype: Lacking the conserved final phenylalanine or tryptophan, this CDR3 likely reflects a read error. This chain joins TRBV29-1 and TRBJ2-5; D uncertain. CDR3 size: 11 residues. Looked up from germline, CDR1 is SQVTM and CDR2 is ANQGSEA. The V and J ends lost 4 bases and 7 bases respectively, with 10 bases between them. This CDR3 reads CSVGWEGTQYL. DNA of the CDR3: TGCAGCGTTGGTTGGGAAGGGACCCAGTACCTC.

About this clonotype itself: The junction does not match germline at one end; this may be a read error. The chain has TRBV12-3 or TRBV12-4 and TRBJ1-5, with a possible D match to TRBD1 (5 bases). CDR3 size: 14 residues. The CDR3 region is CASSQGLCNQPQHF. As DNA, the CDR3 is TGTGCAAGCAGTCAGGGCTTGTGCAATCAGCCCCAGCATTTT.

This clonotype was counted between two and nine times. The junction departs from the called germline gene at one end, perhaps through a read error. The rearrangement links TRBV11-2 to TRBJ2-5; D might be TRBD2 (6 bases). The CDR3 contains 15 residues. CDR1 is SGHAT and CDR2 is FQNNGV in the germline V gene. As DNA, the CDR3 is TGTGCCAGCACCCGCGGGGTCCCAAAGAGAGAGACCCAGTACTTT. This translates into CASTRGVPKRETQYF.

This chain connects TRBV5-4 to TRBJ1-1; D is uncertain. Germline lookup yields CDR1 SGHNT and CDR2 YYREEE (reference sequence). CDR3 length: 15 amino acids. CDR3 bases: TGTGTCATCATTCCCCGGGGTGGTGCCGACACTGAAGCTTTCTTT. Protein product: CVIIPRGGADTEAFF.

Concerning this clonotype itself: Since a much larger clone is just one base distant, this may be a read error. The V call is TRBV20-1, the J call TRBJ2-1; 8 bases map to TRBD1. Per germline, CDR1 DFQATT and CDR2 SNEGSKA (reference sequence). This CDR3 region has 14 residues. CDR3 protein: CSATHGQGDDERFF. The CDR3 DNA reads as TGCAGTGCTACCCACGGACAGGGAGACGATGAGCGGTTCTTC.

In this sample, this clonotype is medium-sized (0.01 to 0.1%). The chain combines TRBV6-2 or TRBV6-3 with TRBJ2-3; TRBD2 matches at 11 bases. J gave up 5 bases and V 4 bases, and 5 bases lay outside the gene matches. The germline V gene encodes CDR1 MNHEY and CDR2 SVGEGT. This CDR3 contains 15 residues. Here the CDR3 DNA reads TGTGCCAGCAGTTTAGGACTAGCGGGTCTAGATACGCAGTATTTT. It codes for CASSLGLAGLDTQYF.

As to this clonotype: One junction end disagrees with the germline gene, perhaps due to a read error. The gene calls are TRBV12-3 or TRBV12-4 and TRBJ1-1, with 7 bases fitting TRBD1. The CDR3 runs to 15 residues. The CDR3 coding sequence is TGTGCCAACAGTTTATCCCGGACAGGCGTAGCTGAAGCTCTCTTT. This sequence encodes CANSLSRTGVAEALF.

Details on this clonotype: Germline and junction disagree at one end, which may indicate a read error. The chain uses TRBV6-2 or TRBV6-3 and TRBJ2-1, with D perhaps matching TRBD2 (6 bases). The CDR3 consists of 15 residues. Per the germline V gene, CDR1 is MNHEY and CDR2 is SVGEGT. The CDR3 DNA sequence: TGTGCCAGCAACTCATCAGCGGGTAACCACAATGAACAGTTCTTC. Its translation is CASNSSAGNHNEQFF.

This clonotype has only one observation. In this CDR3 the conserved last residue, phenylalanine or tryptophan, is missing, so a read error is likely. The gene calls are TRBV4-3 and TRBJ1-1, with no clear D. The CDR3 consists of 16 residues. Looked up from germline, CDR1 is LGHNA and CDR2 is YSLEER. Trimming took 4 bases from V and 7 from J, leaving 22 bases between them. The CDR3 DNA sequence: TGCGCCAGCAGCCCACGAAGGGCAGGATATGGCATTGAAGCTTTCCTT. This encodes CASSPRRAGYGIEAFL.

On this clonotype: A much larger clone lies one base from this, so it may be a read error. This rearrangement joins TRBV28 to TRBJ2-3; TRBD2 aligns across 7 bases. Germline CDR1 and CDR2: MDHEN and SYDVKM. With 3 bases clipped from V and 3 bases from J, the junction kept 3 bases outside the gene matches. The CDR3 is 14 amino acids. The CDR3 spells CASSFPAGTDTQYF. The CDR3 DNA is TGTGCCAGCAGTTTTCCAGCGGGGACAGATACGCAGTATTTT. Based on the CDR3 plus reference TRBV28 and TRBJ2-3, the full variable domain is DVKVTQSSRYLVKRTGEKVFLECVQDMDHENMFWYRQDPGLGLRLIYFSYDVKMKEKGDIPEGYSVSREKKERFSLILESASTNQTSMYLCASSFPAGTDTQYFGPGTRLTVL.

This clonotype came up a few times. V and J are TRBV19 and TRBJ1-5, with D tentatively TRBD1 (5 bases). Germline V gene sequence: CDR1 LNHDA, CDR2 SQIVND (reference sequence). Between the trimmed V and J ends, which lost 3 bases and 11 bases, there was a span of 17 bases. There are 14 residues in the CDR3. This CDR3 is CASSMGRQVVAQHF. The CDR3 DNA sequence: TGTGCCAGTAGTATGGGACGCCAGGTCGTGGCCCAGCATTTT. The full variable domain, with the rest looked up from reference TRBV19 and TRBJ1-5, is DGGITQSPKYLFRKEGQNVTLSCEQNLNHDAMYWYRQDPGQGLRLIYYSQIVNDFQKGDIAEGYSVSREKKESFPLTVTSAQKNPTAFYLCASSMGRQVVAQHFGDGTRLSIL.

In the case of this clonotype: No conserved phenylalanine or tryptophan ends this CDR3, so it is likely a read error. The CDR3 spells CSAREGGHEQYS. CDR3 bases: TGCAGTGCTAGAGAGGGAGGCCACGAGCAGTACTCC. The chain uses TRBV20-1 and TRBJ2-7; D might be TRBD2 (6 bases). The CDR3 has 12 residues. The ends were cut back, 0 bases at V and 5 bases at J, with 8 bases in the middle. Per the germline V gene, CDR1 is DFQATT and CDR2 is SNEGSKA (reference sequence).

To note about this clonotype: The junction and the germline gene differ at one end; a read error may be behind it. The chain links TRBV2 to TRBJ2-6; 9 bases match TRBD2. Germline loops: CDR1 SNHLY, CDR2 FYNNEI. The CDR3 has 18 residues. CDR3 nucleotide sequence: TGTCCCAGCAGTAACCGAGCGGGGGGCTTTTCTGGGGCCAACGTCCTGACTTTC. Residues: CPSSNRAGGFSGANVLTF.

Note on this clonotype: A much larger clone lies one base from this, so it may be a read error. The J gene is TRBJ2-1, the V gene TRBV20-1; no definite D call. The CDR3 covers 13 residues. CDR1 and CDR2 (germline): DFQATT, SNEGSKA (reference sequence). The CDR3 here is CSLTSPGRDEQFF. As DNA, the CDR3 is TGCAGCCTAACCTCCCCCGGCCGCGATGAGCAGTTCTTC.

The chain carries TRBV4-3 and TRBJ1-1; D might be TRBD1 (5 bases). Trimming removed 4 bases from V and 5 bases from J, with 20 bases in between. This CDR3 is built from 16 residues. Germline V CDR1 and CDR2: LGHNA, YSLEER. CDR3 bases: TGCGCCAGCAGCCGAGGGGCGGCGGGGGAGGATACTGAAGCTTTCTTT. It encodes CASSRGAAGEDTEAFF.

Notes on this clonotype: A much larger clone sits a single nucleotide away, making a read error possible. The chain has TRBV7-9 and TRBJ2-7; tentative D call: TRBD1 (7 bases). Germline CDR1 SEHNR, CDR2 FQNEAQ (reference sequence). This CDR3 region has 14 residues. V gave up 10 bases and J gave up 4 bases, with 20 bases separating them. The CDR3 sequence: CATRRDRGAYEQYF. The CDR3, as DNA: TGTGCCACAAGGAGGGACAGAGGGGCTTACGAGCAGTACTTC.

This clonotype was counted between two and nine times. A much larger clone differs by one base, so this may be a read error. This rearrangement joins TRBV12-3 or TRBV12-4 to TRBJ1-5, with TRBD1 matching 7 bases. This CDR3 region has 13 residues. The CDR3 protein is CASSSTGLQHQHF. CDR3 sequence (DNA): TGTGCCAGCAGCTCGACAGGGCTTCAGCACCAGCATTTT.

This clonotype was observed a few times. The chain is built from TRBV20-1 and TRBJ2-1; D unresolved. V was cut by 7 bases and J by 4 bases, with 5 bases left in between. Germline CDR1 and CDR2: DFQATT and SNEGSKA (reference sequence). There are 10 residues in the CDR3. CDR3 coding DNA: TGCAGTGGCCTTTACAATGAGCAGTTCTTC. Its translation: CSGLYNEQFF.

Notes on this clonotype: A much larger clone differs by one base, so this may be a read error. The CDR3 ends on some other residue instead of the conserved phenylalanine or tryptophan, so this is likely a read error. The chain joins TRBV13 to TRBJ2-7; D call uncertain. V was shortened by 3 bases and J by 0 bases, with 6 bases between the two germline ends. The CDR3 length is 13 residues. Per the germline V gene, CDR1 is PRHDT and CDR2 is FYEKMQ (reference sequence). The CDR3 sequence is CASSFTNSYEQYY. The CDR3 DNA is TGTGCCAGCAGCTTTACTAACTCCTACGAGCAGTACTAC.

Comment on this clonotype: This may be a read error: a much more frequent sequence differs by one nucleotide. The CDR3 sequence: CACSLWAQPQHF. CDR3 in DNA: TGTGCCTGCAGTTTATGGGCCCAGCCCCAGCATTTT. The chain combines TRBV28 with TRBJ1-5; D ambiguous. The CDR3 has 12 amino acids. Germline V gives CDR1 MDHEN, CDR2 SYDVKM. The full variable domain, its missing parts supplied by reference TRBV28 and TRBJ1-5, is DVKVTQSSRYLVKRTGEKVFLECVQDMDHENMFWYRQDPGLGLRLIYFSYDVKMKEKGDIPEGYSVSREKKERFSLILESASTNQTSMYLCACSLWAQPQHFGDGTRLSIL.

This clonotype was recorded a few times. An end of the junction does not agree with germline; a read error may underlie this. This chain connects TRBV12-3 or TRBV12-4 to TRBJ2-6, with D possibly matching TRBD2 (6 bases). The CDR3 has 15 residues. The CDR3 protein is CVSNLRRAGANVLTF. The CDR3 DNA reads as TGTGTCAGCAATTTAAGGAGGGCTGGGGCCAACGTCCTGACTTTC.

This clonotype was counted a few times. The chain carries TRBV20-1 and TRBJ2-3; D might be TRBD1 or TRBD2, each matching 6 bases. Germline CDR1 and CDR2: DFQATT and SNEGSKA (reference sequence). The CDR3 consists of 14 residues. The CDR3 here is CSVGGRGGTDTQYF. CDR3 DNA sequence: TGCAGCGTTGGGGGGCGGGGAGGCACAGATACGCAGTATTTT.